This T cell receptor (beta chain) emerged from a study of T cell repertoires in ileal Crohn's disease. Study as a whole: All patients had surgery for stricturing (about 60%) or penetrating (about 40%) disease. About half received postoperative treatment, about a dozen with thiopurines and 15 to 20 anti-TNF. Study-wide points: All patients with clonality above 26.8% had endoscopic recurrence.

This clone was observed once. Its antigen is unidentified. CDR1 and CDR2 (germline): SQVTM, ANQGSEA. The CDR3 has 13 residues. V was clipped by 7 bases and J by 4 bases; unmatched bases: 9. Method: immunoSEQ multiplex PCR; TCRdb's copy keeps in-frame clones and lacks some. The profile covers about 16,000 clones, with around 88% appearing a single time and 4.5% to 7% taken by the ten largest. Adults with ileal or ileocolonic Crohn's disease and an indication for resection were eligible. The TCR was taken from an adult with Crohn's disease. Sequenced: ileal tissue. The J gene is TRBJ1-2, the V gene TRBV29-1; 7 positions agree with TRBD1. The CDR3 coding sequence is TGCAGCGGGACTACAGGGGCGGGCTATGGCTACACCTTC. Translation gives CSGTTGAGYGYTF.